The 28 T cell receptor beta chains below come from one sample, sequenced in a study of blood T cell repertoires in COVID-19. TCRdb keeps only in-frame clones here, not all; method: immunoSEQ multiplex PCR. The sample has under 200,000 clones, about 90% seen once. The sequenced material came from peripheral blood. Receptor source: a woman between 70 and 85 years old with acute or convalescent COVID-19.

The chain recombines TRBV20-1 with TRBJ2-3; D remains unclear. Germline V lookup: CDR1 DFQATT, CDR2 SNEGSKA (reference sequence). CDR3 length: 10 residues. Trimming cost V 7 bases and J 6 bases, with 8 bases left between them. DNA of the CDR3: TGCAGTGTTTCCCGGGATACGCAGTATTTT. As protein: CSVSRDTQYF.

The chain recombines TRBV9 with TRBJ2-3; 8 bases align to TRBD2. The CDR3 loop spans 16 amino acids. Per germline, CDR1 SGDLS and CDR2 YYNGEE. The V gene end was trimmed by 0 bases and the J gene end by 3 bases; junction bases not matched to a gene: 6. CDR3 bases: TGTGCCAGCAGCGTAGGTGGAGCGGGAGTTACAGATACGCAGTATTTT. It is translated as CASSVGGAGVTDTQYF.

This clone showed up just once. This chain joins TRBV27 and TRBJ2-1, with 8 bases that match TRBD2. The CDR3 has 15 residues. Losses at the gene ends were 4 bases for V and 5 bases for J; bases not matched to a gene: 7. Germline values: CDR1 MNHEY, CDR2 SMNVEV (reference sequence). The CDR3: CASSWSSGVHNEQFF. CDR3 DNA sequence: TGTGCCAGCAGTTGGAGTAGCGGGGTGCACAATGAGCAGTTCTTC.

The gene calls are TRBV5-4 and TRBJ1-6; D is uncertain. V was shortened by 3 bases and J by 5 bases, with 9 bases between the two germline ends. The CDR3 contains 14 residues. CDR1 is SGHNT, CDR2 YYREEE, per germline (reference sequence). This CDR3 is CASSSEGDNSPLHF. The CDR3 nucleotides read TGTGCCAGCAGCTCTGAGGGAGATAATTCACCCCTCCACTTT.

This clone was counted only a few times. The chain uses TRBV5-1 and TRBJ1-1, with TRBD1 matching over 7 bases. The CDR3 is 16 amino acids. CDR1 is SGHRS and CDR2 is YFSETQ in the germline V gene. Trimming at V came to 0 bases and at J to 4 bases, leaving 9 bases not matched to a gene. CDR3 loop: CASSLVVSGGSTEAFF. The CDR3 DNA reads TGCGCCAGCAGCTTGGTTGTTTCAGGGGGGAGCACTGAAGCTTTCTTT.

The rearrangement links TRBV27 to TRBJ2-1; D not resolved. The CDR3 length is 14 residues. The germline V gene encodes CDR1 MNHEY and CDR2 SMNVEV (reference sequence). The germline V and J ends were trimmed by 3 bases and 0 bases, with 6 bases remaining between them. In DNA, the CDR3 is TGTGCCAGCAGTTTCTGGAGCTCCTACAATGAGCAGTTCTTC. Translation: CASSFWSSYNEQFF.

Here the CDR3 reads CASRSSGATNEKLFF. As DNA, the CDR3 is TGTGCCAGCAGGTCCTCGGGGGCAACTAATGAAAAACTGTTTTTT. The chain has TRBV5-5 and TRBJ1-4; weak D call: TRBD1 (5 bases). The germline gives CDR1 SGHKS, CDR2 YYEKEE (reference sequence). The ends were cut back, 5 bases at V and 0 bases at J, with 11 bases in the middle. This CDR3 has 15 residues.

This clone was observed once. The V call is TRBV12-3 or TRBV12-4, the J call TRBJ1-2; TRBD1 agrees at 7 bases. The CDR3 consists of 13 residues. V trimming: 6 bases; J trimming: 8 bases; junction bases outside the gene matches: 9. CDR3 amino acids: CASSITGAEGYTF. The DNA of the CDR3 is TGTGCCAGCAGCATAACAGGGGCGGAAGGCTACACCTTC.

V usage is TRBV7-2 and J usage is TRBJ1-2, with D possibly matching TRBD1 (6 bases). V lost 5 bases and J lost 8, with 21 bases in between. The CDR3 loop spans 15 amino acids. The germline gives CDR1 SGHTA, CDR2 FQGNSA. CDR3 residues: CASSLASGHLGGYTF. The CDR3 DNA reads TGTGCCAGCAGCCTCGCATCGGGACATCTGGGGGGCTACACCTTC.

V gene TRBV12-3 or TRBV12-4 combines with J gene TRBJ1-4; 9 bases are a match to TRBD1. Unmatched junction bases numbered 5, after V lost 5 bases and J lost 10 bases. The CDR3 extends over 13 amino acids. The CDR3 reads CASSPGQGRKLFF. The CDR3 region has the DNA TGTGCCAGCAGTCCGGGACAGGGTCGAAAACTGTTTTTT.

The CDR3 spells CASSQGARGSNEKLFF. The CDR3 bases are TGCGCCAGCAGCCAGGGGGCGAGGGGCTCAAATGAAAAACTGTTTTTT. The chain couples TRBV4-3 to TRBJ1-4, with a weak D call TRBD1 (6 bases). V lost 3 bases and J 5 bases, leaving 16 bases between the germline ends. CDR1 LGHNA and CDR2 YSLEER come from the germline V gene. This CDR3 region has 16 residues.

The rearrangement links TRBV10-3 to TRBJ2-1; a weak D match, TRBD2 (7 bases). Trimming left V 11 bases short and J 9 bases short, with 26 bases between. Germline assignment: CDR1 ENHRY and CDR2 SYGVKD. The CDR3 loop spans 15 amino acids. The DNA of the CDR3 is TGTGCCGCAGGGGAAACGGGAGCGGGGCCTGTTGAGCAGTTCTTC. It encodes CAAGETGAGPVEQFF.

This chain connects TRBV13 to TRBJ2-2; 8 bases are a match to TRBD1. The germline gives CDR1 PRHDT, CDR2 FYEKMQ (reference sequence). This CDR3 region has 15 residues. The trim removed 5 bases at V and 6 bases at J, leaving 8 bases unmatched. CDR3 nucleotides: TGTGCCAGCAGCCCACAGGGGGAAAGCCCCGGGGAGCTGTTTTTT. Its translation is CASSPQGESPGELFF.

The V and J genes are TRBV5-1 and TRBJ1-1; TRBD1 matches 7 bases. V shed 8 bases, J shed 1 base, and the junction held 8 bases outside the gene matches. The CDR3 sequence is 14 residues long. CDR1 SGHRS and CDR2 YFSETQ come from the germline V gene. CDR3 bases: TGCGCCAGTAGAACCGGGACAGCGAACACTGAAGCTTTCTTT. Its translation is CASRTGTANTEAFF.

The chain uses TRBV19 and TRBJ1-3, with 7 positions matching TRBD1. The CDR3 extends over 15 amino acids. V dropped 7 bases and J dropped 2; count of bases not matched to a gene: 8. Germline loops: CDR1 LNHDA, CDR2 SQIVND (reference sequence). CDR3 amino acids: CASTTGTAAGNTIYF. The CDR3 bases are TGTGCCAGTACCACGGGGACAGCAGCTGGAAACACCATATATTTT.

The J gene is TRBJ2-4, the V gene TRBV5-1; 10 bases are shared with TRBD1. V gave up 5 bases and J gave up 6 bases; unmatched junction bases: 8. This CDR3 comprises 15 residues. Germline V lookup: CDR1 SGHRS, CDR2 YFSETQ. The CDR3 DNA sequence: TGCGCCAGCAGTCGACAGGGGGCGGGTTTAAACATTCAGTACTTC. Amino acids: CASSRQGAGLNIQYF. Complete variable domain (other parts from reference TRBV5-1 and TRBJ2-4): KAGVTQTPRYLIKTRGQQVTLSCSPISGHRSVSWYQQTPGQGLQFLFEYFSETQRNKGNFPGRFSGRQFSNSRSEMNVSTLELGDSALYLCASSRQGAGLNIQYFGAGTRLSVL.

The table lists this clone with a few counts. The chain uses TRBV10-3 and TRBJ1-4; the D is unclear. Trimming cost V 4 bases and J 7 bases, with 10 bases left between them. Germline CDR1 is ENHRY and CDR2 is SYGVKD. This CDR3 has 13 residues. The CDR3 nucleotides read TGTGCCATCAGTGCGCAGGTCGGTGAAAAACTGTTTTTT. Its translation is CAISAQVGEKLFF.

CDR3 nucleotides: TGTGCCAGCAGCTCCGACCCGGGAGAAGAGACCCAGTACTTC. Translation gives CASSSDPGEETQYF. This chain uses TRBV7-2 with TRBJ2-5, with D maybe TRBD2 (6 bases). Germline V gives CDR1 SGHTA, CDR2 FQGNSA. CDR3 length: 14 residues. V shed 4 bases and J shed 3 bases, with 12 bases lying between them.

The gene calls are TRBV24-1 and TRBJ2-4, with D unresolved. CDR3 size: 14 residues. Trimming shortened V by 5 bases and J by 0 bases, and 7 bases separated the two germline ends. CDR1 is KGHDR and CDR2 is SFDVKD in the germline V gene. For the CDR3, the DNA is TGTGCCACCAGTGCATCAGGAGCCAAAAACATTCAGTACTTC. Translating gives CATSASGAKNIQYF.

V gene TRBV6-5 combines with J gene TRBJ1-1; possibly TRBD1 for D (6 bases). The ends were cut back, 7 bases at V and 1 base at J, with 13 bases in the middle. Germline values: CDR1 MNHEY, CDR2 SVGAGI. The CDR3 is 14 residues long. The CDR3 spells CASINRATNTEAFF. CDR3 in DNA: TGTGCCAGCATTAACAGGGCCACGAACACTGAAGCTTTCTTT.

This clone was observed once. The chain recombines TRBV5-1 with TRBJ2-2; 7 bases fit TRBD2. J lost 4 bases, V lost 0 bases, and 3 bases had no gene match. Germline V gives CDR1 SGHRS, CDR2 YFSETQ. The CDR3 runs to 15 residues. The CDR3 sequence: CASSLGLALTGELFF. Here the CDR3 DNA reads TGCGCCAGCAGCTTGGGACTAGCACTCACCGGGGAGCTGTTTTTT.

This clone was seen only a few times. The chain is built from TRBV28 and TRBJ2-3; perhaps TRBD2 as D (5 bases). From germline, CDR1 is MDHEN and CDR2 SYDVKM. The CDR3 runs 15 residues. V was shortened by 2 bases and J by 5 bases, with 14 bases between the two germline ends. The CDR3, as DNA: TGTGCCAGCAGTTTAGGTGGGAGTGGAGTAGATACGCAGTATTTT. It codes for CASSLGGSGVDTQYF. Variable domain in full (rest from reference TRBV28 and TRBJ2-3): DVKVTQSSRYLVKRTGEKVFLECVQDMDHENMFWYRQDPGLGLRLIYFSYDVKMKEKGDIPEGYSVSREKKERFSLILESASTNQTSMYLCASSLGGSGVDTQYFGPGTRLTVL.

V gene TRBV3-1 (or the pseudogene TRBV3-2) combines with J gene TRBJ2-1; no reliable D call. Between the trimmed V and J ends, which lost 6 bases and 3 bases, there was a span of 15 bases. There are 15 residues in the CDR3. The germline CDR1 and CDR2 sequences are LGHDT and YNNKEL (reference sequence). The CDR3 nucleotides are TGTGCCAGCAGTCTAAGTCTCCCCGGCTACAATGAGCAGTTCTTC. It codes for CASSLSLPGYNEQFF.

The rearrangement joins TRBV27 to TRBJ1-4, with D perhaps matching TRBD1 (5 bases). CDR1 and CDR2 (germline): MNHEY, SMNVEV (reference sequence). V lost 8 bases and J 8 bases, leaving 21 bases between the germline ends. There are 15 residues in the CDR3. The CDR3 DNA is TGTGCCAGCTCCCGAAGCGGGGGGATAGGGGAAAAACTGTTTTTT. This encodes CASSRSGGIGEKLFF.

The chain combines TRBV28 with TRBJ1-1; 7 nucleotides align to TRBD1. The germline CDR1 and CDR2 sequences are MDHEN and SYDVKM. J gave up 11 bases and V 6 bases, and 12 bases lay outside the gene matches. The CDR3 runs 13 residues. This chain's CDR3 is CASRSPGQAGAFF. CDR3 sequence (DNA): TGTGCCAGCAGGAGCCCAGGACAGGCGGGGGCTTTCTTT.

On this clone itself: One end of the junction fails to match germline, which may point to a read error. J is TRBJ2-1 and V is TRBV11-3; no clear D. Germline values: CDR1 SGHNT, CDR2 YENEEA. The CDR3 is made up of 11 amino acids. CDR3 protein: CASSLSTPGVF. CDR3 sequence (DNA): TGTGCCAGCAGCTTAAGTACCCCCGGAGTCTTC.

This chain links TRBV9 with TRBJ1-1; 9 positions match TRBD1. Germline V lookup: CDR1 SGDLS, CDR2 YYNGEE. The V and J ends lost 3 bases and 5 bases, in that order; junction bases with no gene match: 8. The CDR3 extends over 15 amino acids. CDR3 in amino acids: CASSASTGGMTEAFF. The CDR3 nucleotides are TGTGCCAGCAGCGCCTCGACAGGGGGTATGACTGAAGCTTTCTTT. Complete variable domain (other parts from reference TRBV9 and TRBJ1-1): DSGVTQTPKHLITATGQRVTLRCSPRSGDLSVYWYQQSLDQGLQFLIQYYNGEERAKGNILERFSAQQFPDLHSELNLSSLELGDSALYFCASSASTGGMTEAFFGQGTRLTVV.

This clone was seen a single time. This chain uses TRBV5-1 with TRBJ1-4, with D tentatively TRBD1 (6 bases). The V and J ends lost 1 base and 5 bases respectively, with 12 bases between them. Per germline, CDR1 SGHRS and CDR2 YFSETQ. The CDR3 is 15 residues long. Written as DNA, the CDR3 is TGCGCCAGCAGCTTGTTAGGGGGTGGAAATGAAAAACTGTTTTTT. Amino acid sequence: CASSLLGGGNEKLFF.